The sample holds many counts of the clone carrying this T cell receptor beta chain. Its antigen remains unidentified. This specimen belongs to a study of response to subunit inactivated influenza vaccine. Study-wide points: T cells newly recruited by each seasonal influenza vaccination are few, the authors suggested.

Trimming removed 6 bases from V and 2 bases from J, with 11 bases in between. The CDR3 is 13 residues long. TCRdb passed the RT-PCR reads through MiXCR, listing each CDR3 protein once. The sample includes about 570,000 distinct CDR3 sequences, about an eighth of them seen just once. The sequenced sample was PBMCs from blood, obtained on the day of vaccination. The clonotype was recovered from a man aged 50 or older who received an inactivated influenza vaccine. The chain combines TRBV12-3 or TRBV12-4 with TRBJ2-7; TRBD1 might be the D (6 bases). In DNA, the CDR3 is TGTGCCAGCAGCCACGACAGGACCTACGAGCAGTACTTC. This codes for CASSHDRTYEQYF.